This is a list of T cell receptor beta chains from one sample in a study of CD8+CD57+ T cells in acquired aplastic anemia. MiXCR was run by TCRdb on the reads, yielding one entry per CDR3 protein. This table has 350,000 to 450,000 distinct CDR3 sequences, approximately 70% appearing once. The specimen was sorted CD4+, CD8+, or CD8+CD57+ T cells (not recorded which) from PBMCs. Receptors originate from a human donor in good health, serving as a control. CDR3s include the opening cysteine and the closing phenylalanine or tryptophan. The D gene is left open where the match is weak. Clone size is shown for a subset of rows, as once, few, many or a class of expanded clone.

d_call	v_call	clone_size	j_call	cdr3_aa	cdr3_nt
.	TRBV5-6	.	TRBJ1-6	CASRVRGVVIHPFHF	TGTGCCAGCAGGGTACGGGGGGTGGTGATTCACCCCTTCCACTTT
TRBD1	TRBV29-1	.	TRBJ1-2	CSVGQGDRGYTF	TGTAGCGTGGGACAGGGGGATCGGGGCTACACCTTC
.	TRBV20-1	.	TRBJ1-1	CSARDLRGTEAFF	TGCAGTGCTAGAGATCTTAGGGGGACTGAAGCTTTCTTT
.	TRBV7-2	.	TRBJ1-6	CASSLLASGRRGF	TGTGCCAGCAGCTTACTGGCGTCGGGGCGCCGGGGCTTT
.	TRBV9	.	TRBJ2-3	CASSLQGLTDTQYF	TGTGCCAGCAGCCTTCAGGGACTTACAGATACGCAGTATTTT
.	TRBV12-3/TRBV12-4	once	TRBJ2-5	CASRRGPGGWETQYF	TGTGCCAGCAGACGTGGACCGGGCGGTTGGGAGACCCAGTACTTC
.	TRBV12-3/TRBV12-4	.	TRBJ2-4	CASSLGGNIQYF	TGTGCCAGCAGTTTAGGCGGAAACATTCAGTACTTC
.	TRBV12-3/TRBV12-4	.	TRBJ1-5	CATSYSNRKYSNQPQHF	TGTGCCACCAGTTACTCGAACAGAAAATATAGCAATCAGCCCCAGCATTTT
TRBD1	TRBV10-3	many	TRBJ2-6	CAISDSGGASGANVLTF	TGTGCCATCAGTGACTCAGGGGGCGCCTCTGGGGCCAACGTCCTGACTTTC
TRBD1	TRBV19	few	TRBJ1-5	CASRPGQGNQPQHF	TGTGCCAGTAGACCCGGACAGGGCAATCAGCCCCAGCATTTT
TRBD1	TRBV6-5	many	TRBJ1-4	CASSYRDSYEKLFF	TGTGCCAGCAGTTACAGGGACAGCTATGAAAAACTGTTTTTT
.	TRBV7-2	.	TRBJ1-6	CASSTRGGDSPLHF	TGTGCCAGTAGTACCCGGGGTGGTGATTCACCCCTCCACTTT
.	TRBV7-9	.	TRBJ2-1	CASSLAGGYILQLF	TGTGCCAGCAGCTTGGCTGGAGGATATATTTTGCAACTCTTC
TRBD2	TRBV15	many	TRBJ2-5	CATSRQGGSGGRETQYF	TGTGCCACCAGCAGGCAAGGGGGTAGCGGGGGTCGAGAGACCCAGTACTTC
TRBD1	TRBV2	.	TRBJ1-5	CASKGALSNQPQHF	TGTGCCAGCAAGGGGGCCCTTAGCAATCAGCCCCAGCATTTT
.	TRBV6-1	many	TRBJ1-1	CASSVELNTEAFF	TGTGCCAGCAGTGTTGAGCTAAACACTGAAGCTTTCTTT
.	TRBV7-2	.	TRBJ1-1	CASSASGNTEAFF	TGTGCCAGCAGCGCATCCGGCAACACTGAAGCTTTCTTT
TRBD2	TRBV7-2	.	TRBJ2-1	CASSAGTGGDFYNEQFF	TGTGCCAGCAGCGCAGGTACCGGGGGGGACTTCTACAATGAGCAGTTCTTC
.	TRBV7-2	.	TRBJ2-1	CASSLSGRTYTQFF	TGTGCCAGCAGCTTATCAGGCAGGACATATACGCAGTTCTTC
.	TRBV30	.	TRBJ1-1	CAANRRTEAFF	TGTGCCGCGAACAGGAGAACTGAAGCTTTCTTT
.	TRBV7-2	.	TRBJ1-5	CASSTSGGNQPHHF	TGCGCCAGCAGCACCAGTGGGGGGAATCAGCCCCATCATTTT
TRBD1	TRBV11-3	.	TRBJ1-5	CASSQGDTRNQPQHF	TGTGCCAGCAGCCAGGGGGATACGCGCAATCAGCCCCAGCATTTT
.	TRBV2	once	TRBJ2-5	CASSETGSQTQYF	TGTGCCAGCAGTGAAACGGGAAGCCAGACCCAGTACTTC
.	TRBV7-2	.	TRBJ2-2	CATSSGPGPSNAGELFF	TGTGCCACCAGCAGCGGTCCCGGCCCGTCGAACGCCGGGGAGCTGTTTTTT
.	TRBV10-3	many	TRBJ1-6	CAISGSQPGEGSPLHF	TGTGCCATCAGTGGATCGCAACCTGGGGAAGGTTCACCCCTCCACTTT
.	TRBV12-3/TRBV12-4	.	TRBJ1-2	CASRPDYGYTF	TGTGCCAGCAGACCGGACTATGGCTACACCTTC
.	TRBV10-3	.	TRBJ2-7	CAISGGVTSYEQYF	TGTGCCATCAGTGGGGGTGTCACCTCCTACGAGCAGTACTTC
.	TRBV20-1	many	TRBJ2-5	CSARRQGGETQYF	TGCAGTGCTAGGAGACAGGGAGGGGAGACCCAGTACTTC
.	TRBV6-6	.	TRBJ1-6	CASSYSGENSPLHF	TGTGCCAGCAGTTACTCAGGGGAGAATTCACCCCTCCACTTT
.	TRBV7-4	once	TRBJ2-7	CASSVVGSRTLKLYF	TGTGCCAGCAGCGTAGTCGGAAGCAGAACACTGAAGCTTTACTTC
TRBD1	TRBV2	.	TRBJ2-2	CASSTGAGELFF	TGTGCCAGCAGTACAGGGGCCGGGGAGCTGTTTTTT
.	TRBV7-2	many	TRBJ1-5	CASSLAGWSQPQHF	TGTGCCAGCAGCTTAGCAGGATGGAGTCAGCCCCAGCATTTT
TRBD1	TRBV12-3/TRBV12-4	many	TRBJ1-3	CASTMTGVWNTIYF	TGTGCCAGCACCATGACAGGGGTGTGGAACACCATATATTTT
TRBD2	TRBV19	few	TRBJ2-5	CASKERGGQETQYF	TGTGCCTCTAAGGAGCGGGGTGGCCAAGAGACCCAGTACTTC
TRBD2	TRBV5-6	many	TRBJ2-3	CASSLKLAGADTQYF	TGTGCCAGCAGCTTAAAACTAGCGGGGGCAGATACGCAGTATTTT
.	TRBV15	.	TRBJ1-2	CATSRVRATDEAGHYGYTF	TGTGCCACCAGCAGAGTTCGAGCGACAGACGAAGCGGGCCACTATGGCTACACCTTC
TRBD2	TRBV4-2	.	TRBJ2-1	CASSLIHGQRGIPHNEQFF	TGTGCCAGCAGCCTAATCCACGGGCAGCGGGGGATCCCTCACAATGAGCAGTTCTTC
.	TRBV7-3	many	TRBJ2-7	CASSSGFRVRHSSYEQYF	TGTGCCAGCAGCTCCGGTTTTCGTGTCAGGCATAGCTCCTACGAGCAGTACTTC
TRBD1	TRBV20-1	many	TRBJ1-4	CSATDRGYNEKLFF	TGCAGTGCTACAGACAGGGGGTATAATGAAAAACTGTTTTTT
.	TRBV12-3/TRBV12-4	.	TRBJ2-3	CASSLQGLASTDTQYF	TGTGCCAGCAGTTTACAGGGTTTGGCGAGCACAGATACGCAGTATTTT
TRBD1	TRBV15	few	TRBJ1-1	CATSRRTGNTEAFF	TGTGCCACCAGCAGGCGGACAGGGAACACTGAAGCTTTCTTT
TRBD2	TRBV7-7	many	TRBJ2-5	CASSPGLAGSQETQYF	TGTGCCAGCAGCCCGGGACTAGCGGGGTCTCAAGAGACCCAGTACTTC
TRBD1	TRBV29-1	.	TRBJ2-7	CSVHGTGGNTQYF	TGCAGCGTTCACGGGACAGGGGGCAACACGCAGTACTTC
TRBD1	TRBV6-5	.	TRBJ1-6	CASSSGTGDSPLHF	TGTGCCAGCAGTTCTGGGACAGGGGACTCACCCCTCCACTTT
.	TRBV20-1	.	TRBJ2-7	CSASQVSSAQQYF	TGCAGTGCTAGTCAAGTATCCTCAGCACAGCAGTACTTC
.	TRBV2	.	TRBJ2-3	CASMVSDTQYF	TGTGCCAGCATGGTCTCAGATACGCAGTATTTT
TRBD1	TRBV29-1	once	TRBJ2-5	CSVNPGQGKTQYF	TGCAGCGTTAATCCGGGACAGGGAAAGACCCAGTACTTC
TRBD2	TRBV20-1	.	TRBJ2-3	CSATGRADTQYF	TGCAGTGCTACAGGGAGGGCAGATACGCAGTATTTT
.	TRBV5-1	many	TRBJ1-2	CASSQGGEGYGYTF	TGCGCCAGCAGCCAGGGAGGGGAAGGCTATGGCTACACCTTC
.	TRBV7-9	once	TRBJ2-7	CASSFVSRDGYEQYF	TGTGCCAGCAGCTTTGTATCACGGGACGGCTACGAGCAGTACTTC
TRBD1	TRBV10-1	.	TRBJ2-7	CASSESENRGPYEQYF	TGCGCCAGCAGTGAGTCGGAGAACAGGGGGCCCTACGAGCAGTACTTC
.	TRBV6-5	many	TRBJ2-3	CASSYYRDTDTQYF	TGTGCCAGCAGTTACTACAGGGACACAGATACGCAGTATTTT
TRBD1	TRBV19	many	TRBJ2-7	CASSFPPGQGIYEQYF	TGTGCCAGTAGTTTTCCCCCGGGACAGGGGATCTACGAGCAGTACTTC
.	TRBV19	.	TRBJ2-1	CASSQRRGGNEQFF	TGTGCCAGCAGCCAGCGCAGGGGTGGTAATGAGCAGTTCTTC
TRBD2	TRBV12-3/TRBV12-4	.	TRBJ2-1	CASSLAGFDSEQFF	TGTGCCAGCAGTCTAGCGGGTTTTGACAGTGAGCAGTTCTTC